Given below is one T cell receptor (beta chain) in context. Its target is unknown. The PCR had 60 Vbeta and 13 Jbeta primers. The data were produced by immunoSEQ multiplex PCR, yet TCRdb's version contains in-frame clones alone and is incomplete. The sample holds 98,000 or so clones, 60% to 85% seen once. This sample was included in a study of cytomegalovirus exposure and HLA in healthy donors. Broader study findings: Accurate prediction of HLA-A and HLA-B alleles (for most subjects) was reportedly achieved from TCR beta sequences.

With V trimmed by 3 bases and J by 5 bases, 5 bases remained unmatched. The CDR3 has 15 amino acids. In germline, CDR1 is SGHAT, CDR2 FQNNGV. The chain recombines TRBV11-2 with TRBJ2-2, with 8 bases matching TRBD1. The source of this sequence is a man in his sixties in good health and CMV-seropositive. The sequenced material came from PBMCs. CDR3 region: CASSLSTGATGELFF. CDR3 in DNA: TGTGCCAGCAGCTTGTCGACAGGGGCAACCGGGGAGCTGTTTTTT.